This record covers a single T cell receptor beta chain. The entry originates in a study of blood T cell repertoires in COVID-19. Study as a whole: T cells, B-cell-depleted T cells, or PBMCs supplied cDNA or gDNA.

V dropped 2 bases and J dropped 1 base, with 9 bases sitting between them. The germline gives CDR1 MNHEY, CDR2 SVGAGI. The CDR3 sequence is 15 residues long. Assay: immunoSEQ multiplex PCR; the TCRdb copy retains only in-frame clones and omits some. The repertoire holds approximately 300,000 clones, just over 85% seen once, with 8% to 13% in the top ten. Cohort 3 donors counted as recovered after two negative PCRs, clearance, or resolved symptoms. V usage is TRBV6-5 and J usage is TRBJ1-5; D perhaps matches TRBD1 (5 bases). This TCR was recovered from a woman between 18 and 29 years old who had recovered from COVID-19. What was sequenced was PBMCs or T cells enriched from blood (not recorded which). CDR3 sequence reads: CASSYGQKSNQPQHF. The CDR3 DNA sequence: TGTGCCAGCAGTTACGGACAAAAGAGCAATCAGCCCCAGCATTTT.